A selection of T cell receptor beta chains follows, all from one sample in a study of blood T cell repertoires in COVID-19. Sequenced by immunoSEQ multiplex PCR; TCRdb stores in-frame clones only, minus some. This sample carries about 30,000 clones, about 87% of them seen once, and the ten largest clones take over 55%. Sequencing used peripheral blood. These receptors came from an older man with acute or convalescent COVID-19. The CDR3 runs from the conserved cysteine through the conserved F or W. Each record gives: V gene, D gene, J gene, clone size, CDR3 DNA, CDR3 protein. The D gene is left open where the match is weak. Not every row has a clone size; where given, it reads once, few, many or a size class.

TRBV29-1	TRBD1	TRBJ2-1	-	TGCAGCGTCCCCAGGACAGGGTCGGTGTATGAGCAGTTCTTC	CSVPRTGSVYEQFF
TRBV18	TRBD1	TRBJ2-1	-	TGTGCCAGCTCACCGGGACAGGGAGGGCAAAATGAGCAGTTCTTC	CASSPGQGGQNEQFF
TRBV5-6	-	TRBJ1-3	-	TGTGCCAGCAGCCCGGGGGGCAGGGGATTTCGAAACACCATATATTTT	CASSPGGRGFRNTIYF
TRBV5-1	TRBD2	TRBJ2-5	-	TGCGCCAGCAGCTTTGCGCGGGGGCAAGAGACCCAGTACTTC	CASSFARGQETQYF
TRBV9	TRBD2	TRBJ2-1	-	TGTGCCAGCAGCCCGAGCGGGGGTCGGAGGGGGGCTTGGGAGCAGTTCTTC	CASSPSGGRRGAWEQFF
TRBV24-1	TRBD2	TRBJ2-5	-	TGTGCCACCAGTGATTGGACTAGCGGGGGCGCGGAGACCCAGTACTTC	CATSDWTSGGAETQYF
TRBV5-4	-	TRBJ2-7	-	TGTGCCAGCAGCTCGAACGTAGATGTCGAGCAGTACTTC	CASSSNVDVEQYF
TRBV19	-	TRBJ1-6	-	TGTGCCAGTAGTATAGCCACAGGCAACTCACCCCTCCACTTT	CASSIATGNSPLHF
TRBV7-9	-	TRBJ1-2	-	TGTGCCAGCAGCCACCAAGGGACACAGAATGGCTACACCTTC	CASSHQGTQNGYTF
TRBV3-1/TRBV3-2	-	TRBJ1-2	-	TGTGCCAGCAGCCAAGGACGTCAGCGTATCCTACAGGCCTTC	CASSQGRQRILQAF
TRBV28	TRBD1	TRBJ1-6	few	TGTGCCAGCACATCCAACAGGGGCTCACCCCTCCACTTT	CASTSNRGSPLHF
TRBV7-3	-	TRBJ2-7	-	TGTGCCAGCAGCCCCCCGCCAAGTAGCGGAAGGACCTACGAGCAGTACTTC	CASSPPPSSGRTYEQYF
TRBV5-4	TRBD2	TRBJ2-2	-	TGTGCCAGCAGCTTCCTAGCGGGAGGCACCGGGGAGCTGTTTTTT	CASSFLAGGTGELFF
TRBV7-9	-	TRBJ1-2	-	TGTGCCAGCAGCTTCGCGGCTGTGGGCTATGGCTACACCTTC	CASSFAAVGYGYTF
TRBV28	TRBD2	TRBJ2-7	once	TGTGCCAGCAGGGCTAGCGGGACGCGGGAGCAGTACTTC	CASRASGTREQYF
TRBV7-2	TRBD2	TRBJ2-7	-	TGTGCCAGCAGCCCCCGGACTAGTTCCTACGAGCAGTACTTC	CASSPRTSSYEQYF
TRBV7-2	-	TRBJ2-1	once	TGTGCCAGCAGCTTAACTGGCGGAGCCCCCTACAATGAGCAGTTCTTC	CASSLTGGAPYNEQFF
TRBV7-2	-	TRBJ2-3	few	TGTGCCAGCAGCGGTCAGTCAGGGAGGGATACGCAGTATTTT	CASSGQSGRDTQYF
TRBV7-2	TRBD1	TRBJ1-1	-	TGTGCCAGCAGCTTAGATTCAGGGGGGAACACTGAAGCTTTCTTT	CASSLDSGGNTEAFF
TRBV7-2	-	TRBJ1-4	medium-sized	TGTGCCAGCAGCCCGGGACTCCCGAATGAAAAACTGTTTTTT	CASSPGLPNEKLFF
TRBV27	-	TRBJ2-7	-	TGTGCCAGCAGTTTTACAGCTTCCTACGAGCAGTACTTC	CASSFTASYEQYF
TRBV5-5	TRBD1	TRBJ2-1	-	TGTGCCAGCAGCCCGACAGGGTTGGATGAGCAGTTCTTC	CASSPTGLDEQFF
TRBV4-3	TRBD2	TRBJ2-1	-	TGCGCCAGCAGCTACGAAGTGCTTAGCGGGAGTAGGGATGAGCAGTTCTTC	CASSYEVLSGSRDEQFF
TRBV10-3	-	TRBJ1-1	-	TGTGCCATCAGTGAGAATTTGGGGGGGGGCACTGAAGCTTTCTTT	CAISENLGGGTEAFF
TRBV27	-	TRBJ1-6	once	TGTGCCAGCAGTTTAGGGGCAGGGGCGTCACCCCTCCACTTT	CASSLGAGASPLHF
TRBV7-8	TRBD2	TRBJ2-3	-	TGTGCCAGCGGGGCGGGACTATACACAGATACGCAGTATTTT	CASGAGLYTDTQYF
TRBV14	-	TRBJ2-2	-	TGTGCCAGCAGCCGACAACCGAACACCGGGGAGCTGTTTTTT	CASSRQPNTGELFF
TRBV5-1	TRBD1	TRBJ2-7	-	TGCGCCAGCAGCTTGGCCACAGGGGCCTACGAGCAGTACTTC	CASSLATGAYEQYF
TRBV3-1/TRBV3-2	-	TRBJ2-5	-	TGTGCCAGCAGCCCTCGATCAGTTCAAGAGACCCAGTACTTC	CASSPRSVQETQYF
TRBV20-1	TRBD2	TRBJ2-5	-	TGCAGTGCTAGTGGGACTAGCGGGGGGAAAGAGACCCAGTACTTC	CSASGTSGGKETQYF
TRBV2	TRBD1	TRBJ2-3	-	TGTGCCAGCAGTGTCGAGACAGGGTCAGATACGCAGTATTTT	CASSVETGSDTQYF
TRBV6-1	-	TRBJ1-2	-	TGTGCCAGCAGTGAAGGGCCAGGTGCTCCCTATGGCTACACCTTC	CASSEGPGAPYGYTF